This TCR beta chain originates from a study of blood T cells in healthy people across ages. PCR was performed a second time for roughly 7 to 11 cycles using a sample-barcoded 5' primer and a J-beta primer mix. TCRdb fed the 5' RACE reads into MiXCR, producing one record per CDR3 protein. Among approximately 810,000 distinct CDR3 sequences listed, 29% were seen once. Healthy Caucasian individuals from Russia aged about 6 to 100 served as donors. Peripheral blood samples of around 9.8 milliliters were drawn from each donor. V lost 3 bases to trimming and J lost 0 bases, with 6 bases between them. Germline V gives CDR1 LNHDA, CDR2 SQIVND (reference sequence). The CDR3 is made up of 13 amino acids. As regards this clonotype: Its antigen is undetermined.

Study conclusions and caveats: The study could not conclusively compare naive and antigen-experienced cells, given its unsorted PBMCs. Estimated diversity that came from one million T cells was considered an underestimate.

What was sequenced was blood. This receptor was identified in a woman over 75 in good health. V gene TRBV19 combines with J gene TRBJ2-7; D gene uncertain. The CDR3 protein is CASSIRVSYEQYF. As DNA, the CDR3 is TGTGCCAGTAGTATCCGGGTCTCCTACGAGCAGTACTTC. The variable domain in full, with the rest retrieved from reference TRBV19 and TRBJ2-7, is DGGITQSPKYLFRKEGQNVTLSCEQNLNHDAMYWYRQDPGQGLRLIYYSQIVNDFQKGDIAEGYSVSREKKESFPLTVTSAQKNPTAFYLCASSIRVSYEQYFGPGTRLTVT.